This is a list of T cell receptor beta chains from one sample in a study of cytomegalovirus exposure and HLA in healthy donors. Produced via immunoSEQ multiplex PCR; TCRdb's table is partial and in-frame only. The top ten clones hold approximately 1.9% of a sample with about 160,000 clones, about 85% of them seen once. Sequencing was carried out using PBMCs. The receptor set was obtained from a man younger than 35 in good health and CMV-seronegative. Each CDR3 is given without its conserved first and last residue.

v_gene: TRBV6-5; CDR3aa: ASSYADRGTGELF
v_gene: TRBV5-4; CDR3aa: ASSSPGANTEAF
v_gene: TRBV9; CDR3aa: ASSVQPGTGQRAYEQY
v_gene: TRBV19; CDR3aa: ASSPPQRENTGELF
v_gene: TRBV6-5; CDR3aa: ASSNTYEQY
v_gene: TRBV4-3; CDR3aa: ASSQDKIGNTIY
v_gene: TRBV27; CDR3aa: ASSSQGPETQY
v_gene: TRBV5-6; CDR3aa: ASSLASSQGAPNYGYT
v_gene: TRBV6-5; CDR3aa: ASSYWSGSSTDTQY
v_gene: TRBV7-2; CDR3aa: ASSFRLTGETQY
v_gene: TRBV28; CDR3aa: ASSLMGRVATNEKLF
v_gene: TRBV13; CDR3aa: ASSLGTGASNGYA
v_gene: TRBV4-1; CDR3aa: ASSQDRNQGGYT
v_gene: TRBV18; CDR3aa: ASSPGGQGLNEQF
v_gene: TRBV11-2; CDR3aa: ASSLDPASLAQY
v_gene: TRBV6-4; CDR3aa: ASSEGSGGTGELF
v_gene: TRBV10-1; CDR3aa: ATIREGLIPYEQY
v_gene: TRBV7-2; CDR3aa: ASSTTSVRGTTQY
v_gene: TRBV11-2; CDR3aa: ASSFIRGTEEAF
v_gene: TRBV7-2; CDR3aa: ASSFGDPTDTQY
v_gene: TRBV4-3; CDR3aa: ASSQDFERFYNEQF
v_gene: TRBV10-3; CDR3aa: AINSDSYGYT
v_gene: TRBV7-9; CDR3aa: ASSILTGGAQETQY
v_gene: TRBV28; CDR3aa: ASSSLIRGRNQPQH
v_gene: TRBV5-1; CDR3aa: ASRMEGNSYEQY
v_gene: TRBV7-9; CDR3aa: SSSYHQGTIY
v_gene: TRBV11-1; CDR3aa: ASSEEGGNTEAF
v_gene: TRBV7-8; CDR3aa: ASSLVGGDGTYGYT
v_gene: TRBV27; CDR3aa: ASSFLRLTGGNTEAF
v_gene: TRBV7-2; CDR3aa: ASSPWGGMVNSPLH
v_gene: TRBV5-1; CDR3aa: ASSWGQGSGNTIY
v_gene: TRBV4-3; CDR3aa: ASSQDAGGPGYNEQF
v_gene: TRBV7-9; CDR3aa: ASSDAGRFNQPQH
v_gene: TRBV5-1; CDR3aa: ASSPGGTVYNEQF
v_gene: TRBV28; CDR3aa: ASTTPYEQY
v_gene: TRBV2; CDR3aa: ASSATGNQETQY
v_gene: TRBV5-4; CDR3aa: ASTEGQGITGELF
v_gene: TRBV2; CDR3aa: ATREGSKGALGSYT
v_gene: TRBV28; CDR3aa: ASSSFSGRTYNEQF
v_gene: TRBV6-5; CDR3aa: ASSPGQDAYEQY
v_gene: TRBV6-5; CDR3aa: ASSYVSGTVEYEQY
v_gene: TRBV19; CDR3aa: ASSAGALETQY